This record concerns one T cell receptor (beta chain) sequence. The specificity of this receptor is unknown. No quality values exist for individual bases; no much larger clone is one base distant. The data derive from a study of T cells after posttransplantation cyclophosphamide listed by TCRdb under 2016. In the study overall: Using TRB sequencing, the study followed how the T cell repertoire rebuilt after myeloablative bone marrow transplantation with posttransplantation cyclophosphamide given as GVHD prophylaxis. Samples from some 40 PTCy-treated patients, along with samples from approximately 15 of their related bone marrow donors, underwent antigen receptor sequencing. Blood from all 30 or so PTCy patients with 1-year posttransplant specimens was subjected to TRB sequencing. In 3 patients, up to about 3 additional blood samples taken between 2 and 5.2 years after transplant also underwent TRB sequencing, as did pretransplant blood from 4 patients. Because TRA and TRB clonality were tightly correlated in roughly 10 samples, subsequent TCR analyses were focused on TRB only. Public TRB sequences were checked against a database of over 3,500 sequences associated with responses to pathogens, tumor antigens, self-antigens and alloantigens. Summary of the overall study and its limitations: Donor-recipient similarity was low at 1-2 months but increased during the first year, and donor CD8+ memory clones often dominated later blood repertoires. The TRB repertoires of T cells infiltrating skin or the GI tract showed only limited overlap with the TRB repertoires found in blood. Across 45 patients, recipient CMV seropositivity and CMV reactivation were highly associated with TRB clonality; PTCy diversity was similar to CNI/methotrexate controls.

Per the publication, the treatment or condition label means: high-dose cyclophosphamide on days +3 and +4 as single-agent GVHD prophylaxis. Patients in the PTCy group got busulfan and fludarabine conditioning, a marrow graft from a related or unrelated donor, and cyclophosphamide on days +3 and +4. PTCy-treated patients came from a prospective multi-institutional clinical trial. Peripheral blood and bone marrow mononuclear cells were isolated by Ficoll-Hypaque density centrifugation and were cryopreserved. CD4+ and CD8+ T cells, including naive and memory subsets, were sorted by FACS on a FACSAria II. TRB sequencing used genomic DNA with the immunoSEQ assay at survey resolution or the hsTCRB kit. Processing in the source paper ran as follows. Initial read processing used immunoSEQ software, and repertoire analyses used the LymphoSeq R package. For each TRB dataset, clonality was calculated as 1 minus normalized Shannon entropy, and the Gini coefficient was computed as well. Phenotypes of unsorted samples were inferred by mapping TRB sequences from sorted subsets of the recipient or donor onto unsorted samples of the same recipient. Here the immuneACCESS table is served through TCRdb, limited to in-frame sequences with V and J called. Missing clones are a known gap in these copies; in checked studies unresolved V genes cover under half, and the rest lacks a known reason. That table furnishes V, J and clone size, whereas the DNA furnished D and trimming. The table for this sample lists 1,500 to 1,900 clones; roughly 84% of them were counted only once. The biggest ten clones account for approximately 10% of the sample.

From the cysteine up to the phenylalanine, the CDR3 has a length of 15 residues. Left in the record is the CDR3 DNA by itself, 45 bases read in frame from the first base. Trimming removed 5 bases from V and 3 bases from J; the gene matches leave 9 bases unexplained. This TCR derives from a female patient between 55 and 75 years old who received an allogeneic stem cell transplant from an unrelated donor, was CMV-positive, and had acute GVHD only. Following a transplant, some T cells may be graft donor cells, not patient cells. The chain joins TRBV5-3 to TRBJ2-7; 9 nucleotides in the junction match TRBD2. TRBV5-3 is an ORF; its function is uncertain. Sequencing was performed on CD4+ T cells sorted from PBMCs, taken approximately 220 days after allogeneic stem cell transplant with posttransplant cyclophosphamide. The DNA reads TGTGCCAGAAGACCACTAGCGGGTCGCCACTACGAGCAGTACTTC. Translated, this gives CARRPLAGRHYEQYF.